The 17 T cell receptor beta chains given below trace back to one sample, sequenced in a study of early T cells in non-severe SARS-CoV-2 infection. TCRdb fed the 5' RACE reads into MiXCR, producing one record per CDR3 protein. The table includes 22,000 or so distinct CDR3 sequences, around 4% detected once. The sequencing input was whole blood. The receptor set was obtained from an adult who was a healthcare worker with PCR-confirmed SARS-CoV-2 infection or an uninfected control (not recorded which).

Many counts were recorded for this clonotype. At one end, the junction sequence differs from germline, possibly due to a read error. This rearrangement joins TRBV4-3 to TRBJ2-1; D gene ambiguous. Germline CDR1 is LGHNA and CDR2 is YSLEER. The CDR3 totals 14 residues. The CDR3 sequence: CASSQDRGAAHTIF. DNA for the CDR3: TGCGCCAGCAGCCAAGATCGAGGTGCGGCCCATACTATTTTC.

This clonotype appeared many times. The rearrangement uses TRBV29-1 and TRBJ1-2; D may be TRBD1 (5 bases). Germline values: CDR1 SQVTM, CDR2 ANQGSEA. With 7 bases removed from V and 2 bases from J, the gap between germline ends came to 11 bases. This CDR3 is 12 amino acids long. The CDR3 here is CSADGGNYGYTF. The CDR3, as DNA: TGCAGCGCCGATGGGGGGAACTATGGCTACACCTTC.

The chain joins TRBV7-9 to TRBJ2-7; D not resolved. Trimming stripped 5 bases from V and 6 bases from J, with 11 bases between. CDR3 size: 12 residues. The germline gives CDR1 SEHNR, CDR2 FQNEAQ (reference sequence). The CDR3 is CASSRTPAEQYF. For the CDR3, the DNA is TGTGCCAGCAGCCGGACCCCTGCCGAGCAGTACTTC.

This clonotype was seen many times. J is TRBJ2-5 and V is TRBV7-9; D is unclear. V lost 4 bases and J lost 2, with 11 bases in between. This CDR3 is built from 14 residues. Per germline, CDR1 SEHNR and CDR2 FQNEAQ (reference sequence). The CDR3 DNA follows: TGTGCCAGCAGCTCCCCCTCTGGGCAAGAGACCCAGTACTTC. As protein: CASSSPSGQETQYF.

This clonotype has ten or more counts. The chain uses TRBV19 and TRBJ1-2, with D possibly TRBD1 on 5 matching bases. Germline V gene lookup returns CDR1 LNHDA and CDR2 SQIVND (reference sequence). This CDR3 comprises 13 residues. The V end lost 6 bases, the J end lost 3 bases, and 11 bases lay between the germline ends. The CDR3 region is CASRQHRYYGYTF. The CDR3 nucleotides read TGTGCCAGTAGACAACACAGGTACTATGGCTACACCTTC.

This clonotype was observed many times. The rearrangement links TRBV6-2 or TRBV6-3 to TRBJ2-7; TRBD2 aligns across 14 bases. The V and J ends lost 2 bases and 4 bases, in that order; junction bases with no gene match: 7. This CDR3 is built from 17 residues. Germline V lookup: CDR1 MNHEY, CDR2 SVGEGT. CDR3 nucleotide sequence: TGTGCCAGCAGTTACGGCTCGGGACTAGCGGGAGAATACGAGCAGTACTTC. Encoded protein: CASSYGSGLAGEYEQYF.

This clonotype was seen ten or more times. The chain uses TRBV6-1 and TRBJ2-3; 8 positions match TRBD2. Unmatched junction bases numbered 6, after V lost 4 bases and J lost 0 bases. Per the germline V gene, CDR1 is MNHNS and CDR2 is SASEGT. The CDR3 has 16 residues. The CDR3 nucleotides are TGTGCCAGCAGTGGAATTACTAGCGGTAGCACAGATACGCAGTATTTT. Amino acids: CASSGITSGSTDTQYF.

This clonotype was recorded a few times. This may arise from a read error, as a much more abundant clone is one base away. The chain joins TRBV7-9 to TRBJ1-2, with TRBD1 identical over 8 bases. Trimming cost V 4 bases and J 6 bases; bases outside gene matches: 13. Germline CDR1 reads SEHNR; CDR2 reads FQNEAQ (reference sequence). The length of the CDR3 is 16 residues. CDR3 protein: CASSSLGQGANHGYTF. The CDR3 DNA reads as TGTGCCAGCAGCTCCTTGGGGCAGGGGGCGAACCATGGCTACACCTTC.

This clonotype was recorded many times. The J gene is TRBJ2-1, the V gene TRBV13; 9 bases are a match to TRBD2. The CDR3 runs to 17 residues. V shed 3 bases and J 5 bases; nucleotides not matched to a gene: 11. CDR1 and CDR2 (germline): PRHDT, FYEKMQ (reference sequence). The CDR3 DNA follows: TGTGCCAGCAGCTTGACCCCGCTAGCGGGAAGGAACAATGAGCAGTTCTTC. It is translated as CASSLTPLAGRNNEQFF.

Ten or more counts support this clonotype. The chain is built from TRBV5-1 and TRBJ2-1, with D uncertain. With 4 bases removed from V and 0 bases from J, the gap between germline ends came to 14 bases. Germline CDR1 is SGHRS and CDR2 is YFSETQ. The length of the CDR3 is 16 residues. The CDR3 DNA follows: TGCGCCAGCAGCATGTTCCCTTATAGCTCCTACAATGAGCAGTTCTTC. Translating gives CASSMFPYSSYNEQFF.

The chain joins TRBV24-1 to TRBJ1-1; tentatively, D is TRBD1 (5 bases). Per the germline V gene, CDR1 is KGHDR and CDR2 is SFDVKD. This CDR3 comprises 14 residues. Trimming shortened V by 5 bases and J by 2 bases, and 11 bases separated the two germline ends. This CDR3 reads CATSATDRNTEAFF. CDR3 DNA: TGTGCCACCAGTGCTACCGACAGAAACACTGAAGCTTTCTTT.

This chain links TRBV28 with TRBJ2-2; tentative D call: TRBD1 (8 bases). Trimming left V 3 bases short and J 5 bases short, with 31 bases between. Germline assignment: CDR1 MDHEN and CDR2 SYDVKM. The CDR3 length is 21 residues. The chain's CDR3 is CASSFPQGALYWLAETGELFF. DNA for the CDR3: TGTGCCAGCAGTTTTCCGCAGGGGGCGCTTTATTGGCTAGCGGAGACCGGGGAGCTGTTTTTT.

V gene TRBV12-3 or TRBV12-4 combines with J gene TRBJ2-3, with TRBD1 as a possible D gene (5 bases). Trimming pared 6 bases from V and 4 bases from J, leaving 11 bases between. The CDR3 has 13 amino acids. DNA for the CDR3: TGTGCCAGCAGCCCTAGGGGCGCAGATACGCAGTATTTT. Its protein product is CASSPRGADTQYF.

This clonotype was found many times. This rearrangement joins TRBV15 to TRBJ1-1; TRBD1 matches at 10 bases. V dropped 5 bases and J dropped 4; count of bases not matched to a gene: 7. This CDR3 has 15 amino acids. From germline, CDR1 is LNHNV and CDR2 YYDKDF (reference sequence). This CDR3 is CATSQGQGVGTEAFF. The CDR3 DNA is TGTGCCACCAGCCAAGGACAGGGGGTGGGCACTGAAGCTTTCTTT.

Comments on this clonotype: A read error may be the cause here, since a much bigger clone is one base away. The chain links TRBV6-1 to TRBJ2-1; D may be TRBD1 (6 bases). V lost 6 bases and J 9 bases, leaving 21 bases between the germline ends. The V gene's germline CDR1 is MNHNS and CDR2 SASEGT. CDR3 length equals 15 residues. The CDR3 nucleotides are TGTGCCAGCAGCATCCGGGACACCGAACGGGCTGAGCAGTTCTTC. Translated: CASSIRDTERAEQFF.

This clonotype was observed many times. This CDR3 reads CASSQPGLSRSNEQFF. CDR3 bases: TGTGCCAGCAGCCAGCCGGGACTATCCAGGAGCAATGAGCAGTTCTTC. The V and J genes are TRBV14 and TRBJ2-1, with 7 bases aligning to TRBD2. Trimming took 3 bases from V and 6 from J; bases not matched to a gene: 11. This CDR3 has 16 amino acids. The germline gives CDR1 SGHDN, CDR2 FVKESK.

The chain joins TRBV7-8 to TRBJ2-3, with D possibly TRBD2 on 6 matching bases. Germline CDR1 is SGHVS and CDR2 is FQNEAQ. The V end lost 5 bases, the J end lost 4 bases, and 19 bases lay between the germline ends. The length of the CDR3 is 16 residues. The CDR3 nucleotides read TGTGCCAGCAGCAACCGAATGGAGGGACTTTCAGATACGCAGTATTTT. Its protein is CASSNRMEGLSDTQYF.